The present T cell receptor (beta chain) was sequenced within a study of T cell responses to AZD1222 COVID-19 vaccine. On this clone: Its cognate antigen is unknown.

Trimming took off 4 bases at V and 7 bases at J, with 20 bases between the two ends. From germline, CDR1 is MRHNA and CDR2 SNTAGT. The CDR3 extends over 16 amino acids. Findings of the study overall: Researchers report vaccine-associated CD4 TCRs spanning spike, with dominance at 160-218 and 743-854. Once two AZD1222 doses were given, Spike-specific TCR breadth and depth went up. White British ancestry dominated among donors, who included more females, and clonal diversity was possibly underestimated. No repertoire was sampled before or during the peak T cell response, only after it.

Clones were sequenced by immunoSEQ multiplex PCR, and TCRdb holds only the in-frame ones, with some missing. The sample includes some 150,000 clones, 90% to 95% of them seen just once. The starting material was peripheral blood, obtained on day 0 of AZD1222 vaccination. V usage is TRBV6-4 and J usage is TRBJ2-1; D is unresolved. The receptor was isolated from an adult in good health. CDR3 residues: CASSVKVAHTGNEQFF. DNA of the CDR3: TGTGCCAGCAGTGTCAAAGTGGCCCACACTGGGAATGAGCAGTTCTTC.